This T cell receptor (beta chain) was sequenced during a study of identical twins. Turning to this clonotype: Its antigen is not identified.

Template switching added a universal primer binding site, and final cDNA carried unique molecular identifiers. In TCRdb, the 5' RACE reads were re-called with MiXCR into one record per CDR3 protein. In the table there are 470,000 or so distinct CDR3 sequences, 20% to 25% of which are singletons. The CDR3 spans 12 residues. Trimming removed 8 bases at V and 3 bases at J, with 14 bases between. The germline V gene has CDR1 DFQATT and CDR2 SNEGSKA (reference sequence). Whole-study results and caveats: Twins shared beta out-of-frame sequences in excess, but this excess was weaker.

This sample was shared with a second study, whose subject was T cells expressing NK-cell markers. Per that study: Obtained from sorted CD3+CD56+NKG2C+, CD3+CD56+NKG2C- and CD3+CD56-NKG2C+ T cells were the TCR beta repertoires. Alpha-beta TCR T cells were the sole sorting target in several experiments, owing to an anti-gamma-delta TCR antibody.

This clonotype was sampled from a woman younger than 35 in good health. The specimen sequenced was CD4+ T cells sorted from blood. The chain recombines TRBV20-1 with TRBJ2-7; D is unclear. CDR3 in amino acids: CSTQRTLYEQYF. The CDR3 DNA reads TGCAGTACTCAAAGGACGCTCTACGAGCAGTACTTC.